This note documents a single T cell receptor (beta chain) sequence. The germline gives CDR1 MGHDK, CDR2 SYGVNS. The CDR3 is 14 residues long. V lost 3 bases to trimming and J lost 4 bases, with 12 bases between them. The sample originates from a study of blood T cell repertoires in COVID-19. As for the study in general: In each case, the material was cDNA or gDNA derived from T cells, B-cell-depleted T cells, or PBMCs.

Per the original methods: The authors estimated nucleated cell counts from reference gene primer amplification. Clones were read by immunoSEQ multiplex PCR, and TCRdb kept only the in-frame ones, dropping some. V, J and clone size were drawn from that table, and D and trimming were deduced from the DNA. The sample carries some 130,000 clones, roughly nine tenths recorded once. The V and J genes are TRBV25-1 and TRBJ1-1; D possibly corresponds to TRBD1 (6 bases). What was sequenced was peripheral blood. The sequence was collected from a man aged 55 to 70 with COVID-19, enrolled during active disease. The CDR3: CASSENRDGTEAFF. CDR3 coding DNA: TGTGCCAGCAGTGAGAACAGGGACGGCACTGAAGCTTTCTTT.